This TCR beta chain came from a study of blood T cell repertoires in COVID-19. The wider study: From T cells, B-cell-depleted T cells, or PBMCs came the material, which was cDNA or gDNA.

CDR3 length: 11 amino acids. From germline, CDR1 is SEHNR and CDR2 FQNEAQ (reference sequence). V shed 7 bases and J shed 8 bases, with 11 bases lying between them. The authors' processing: Nucleated cell number was recorded as an estimate derived from reference gene primer amplification. Profiled with immunoSEQ multiplex PCR; TCRdb holds only in-frame clones, not every one. The DNA was the basis for D and trimming; V, J and clone size are from that table. Here the sample spans 250,000 or so clones, approximately 89% being singletons. This clone was observed once. This receptor was obtained from a woman between 40 and 55 years old who had recovered from COVID-19. Sequencing was performed on peripheral blood. This rearrangement joins TRBV7-9 to TRBJ1-1; TRBD1 might be the D (6 bases). The CDR3 DNA reads TGTGCCAGCATCCAGGGGACGGAAGCTTTCTTT. Its protein is CASIQGTEAFF.